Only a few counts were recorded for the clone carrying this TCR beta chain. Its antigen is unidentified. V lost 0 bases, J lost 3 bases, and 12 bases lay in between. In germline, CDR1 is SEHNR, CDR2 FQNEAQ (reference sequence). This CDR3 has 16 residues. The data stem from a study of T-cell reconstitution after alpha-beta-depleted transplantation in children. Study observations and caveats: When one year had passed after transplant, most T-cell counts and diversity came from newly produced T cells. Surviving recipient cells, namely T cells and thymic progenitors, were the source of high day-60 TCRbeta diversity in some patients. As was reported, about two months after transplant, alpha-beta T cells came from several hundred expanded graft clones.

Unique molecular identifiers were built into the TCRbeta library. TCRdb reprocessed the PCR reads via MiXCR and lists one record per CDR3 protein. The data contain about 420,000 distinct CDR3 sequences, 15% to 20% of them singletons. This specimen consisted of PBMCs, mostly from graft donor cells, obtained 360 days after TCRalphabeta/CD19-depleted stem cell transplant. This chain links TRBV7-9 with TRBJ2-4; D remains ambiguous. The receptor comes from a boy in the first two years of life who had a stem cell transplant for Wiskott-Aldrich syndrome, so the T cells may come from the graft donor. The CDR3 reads CASSLASLRVKNIQYF. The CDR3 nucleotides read TGTGCCAGCAGCTTAGCCTCCCTTCGTGTCAAAAACATTCAGTACTTC.